This TCR beta chain was identified during a study of regulatory T cells in long-lasting Graves disease. Arm-PCR of CDR3 regions and iRepertoire HTBI primers were the basis on which TCR beta libraries were built. TCRdb re-derived calls from the multiplex PCR reads in MiXCR, one entry per CDR3 protein. The sample records about 420,000 distinct CDR3 sequences, roughly 15% being singletons. The study, taken as a whole, reports: Between persistent patients, about 2,800 public clonotypes were shared, exceeding the 966 shared between new patients. Persistent disease samples used TRBV28, TRBJ1-2 and TRBJ2-5 preferentially.

Only a few counts were recorded for this clonotype. The target antigen is unknown. Time point reported: newly diagnosed GD, antithyroid drugs for less than 3 months. There was RNA extracted from PBMCs, and the TCR library was made from it. The CDR3 is 14 amino acids. Germline V gene lookup returns CDR1 LGHDT and CDR2 YNNKEL (reference sequence). The ends lost 3 bases at V and 9 bases at J; junction bases unmatched: 7. In addition, the sample was reused for a study of T cells in Graves' hyperthyroidism and ophthalmopathy. That source reports: The HTBI set primed first-round TCR CDR3 RT-PCR.

Material: peripheral blood mononuclear cells (PBMCs), obtained at new diagnosis, from a patient treated with antithyroid drugs. The receptor's source is a woman aged 18-35 years with Graves disease. The rearrangement links TRBV3-1 to TRBJ2-1, with 8 nucleotides matching TRBD2. The CDR3 protein is CASSQEAGAVEQFF. The CDR3 DNA is TGTGCCAGCAGCCAGGAAGCGGGAGCGGTTGAGCAGTTCTTC.